Each of the 13 T cell receptor beta chains below was sequenced from the same sample in a study of blood T cell repertoires in COVID-19. Measured with immunoSEQ multiplex PCR; TCRdb has only the in-frame clones, and not every one. The table records 80,000 to 90,000 clones, around nine tenths of them present only once. Sequenced material: peripheral blood. All receptors derive from a man between 35 and 55 years old with acute or convalescent COVID-19.

The rearrangement uses TRBV6-5 and TRBJ1-1; D not certain. The V end lost 0 bases, the J end lost 2 bases, and 7 bases lay between the germline ends. CDR3 length: 14 amino acids. CDR1 and CDR2 (germline): MNHEY, SVGAGI. CDR3 in amino acids: CASSYSRENTEAFF. The DNA for the CDR3 is TGTGCCAGCAGTTACTCGAGGGAAAACACTGAAGCTTTCTTT.

This clone was recorded once. J is TRBJ1-1 and V is TRBV30, with D unresolved. With 0 bases removed from V and 1 base from J, the gap between germline ends came to 6 bases. The CDR3 spans 13 residues. From germline, CDR1 is GTSNPN and CDR2 SVGIG (reference sequence). The CDR3 DNA reads as TGTGCCTGGAGTGTACAACCGAACACTGAAGCTTTCTTT. Protein: CAWSVQPNTEAFF.

This clone was counted a few times. The same CDR3 can be traced to other DNA sequences in this sample. The J gene is TRBJ1-2, the V gene TRBV18, with D hard to call. This CDR3 is 15 amino acids long. Germline V CDR1 and CDR2: KGHSH, LQKENI. The ends were cut back, 0 bases at V and 0 bases at J, with 8 bases in the middle. The CDR3, as DNA: TGTGCCAGCTCACCACCGGCAGGAACTAACTATGGCTACACCTTC. It yields the protein CASSPPAGTNYGYTF.

The J gene is TRBJ2-7, the V gene TRBV7-8; TRBD2 matches at 8 bases. CDR3 length: 15 amino acids. In germline, CDR1 is SGHVS, CDR2 FQNEAQ. V shed 5 bases and J 2 bases; nucleotides not matched to a gene: 8. The CDR3 coding sequence is TGTGCCAGCAGCCTCCCTAGCGGGCTTACCTACGAGCAGTACTTC. This translates into CASSLPSGLTYEQYF. Filled out from reference TRBV7-8 and TRBJ2-7, the complete variable domain reads GAGVSQSPRYKVAKRGQDVALRCDPISGHVSLFWYQQALGQGPEFLTYFQNEAQLDKSGLPSDRFFAERPEGSVSTLKIQRTQQEDSAVYLCASSLPSGLTYEQYFGPGTRLTVT.

The chain employs TRBV5-1 and TRBJ2-3, with TRBD2 identical over 7 bases. This CDR3 spans 15 amino acids. Germline V gene lookup returns CDR1 SGHRS and CDR2 YFSETQ. The trim removed 1 base at V and 4 bases at J, leaving 6 bases unmatched. The CDR3 region is CASSLLAGEADTQYF. The CDR3 DNA follows: TGCGCCAGCAGCTTGCTGGCGGGAGAGGCAGATACGCAGTATTTT.

The chain joins TRBV5-1 to TRBJ1-4; 9 bases are a match to TRBD1. CDR3 length: 17 residues. Germline CDR1 is SGHRS and CDR2 is YFSETQ. The ends lost 6 bases at V and 1 base at J; junction bases unmatched: 10. Here the CDR3 reads CASTIGQGWETNEKLFF. In DNA, the CDR3 is TGCGCCAGCACCATCGGACAGGGGTGGGAAACTAATGAAAAACTGTTTTTT. The full variable domain, in which reference TRBV5-1 and TRBJ1-4 provide the parts outside the CDR3, is KAGVTQTPRYLIKTRGQQVTLSCSPISGHRSVSWYQQTPGQGLQFLFEYFSETQRNKGNFPGRFSGRQFSNSRSEMNVSTLELGDSALYLCASTIGQGWETNEKLFFGSGTQLSVL.

The chain uses TRBV6-4 and TRBJ1-6, with 7 bases fitting TRBD1. The CDR3 loop spans 14 amino acids. The V segment lost 6 bases and the J segment 6 bases; nucleotides outside the gene matches: 5. Germline CDR1 and CDR2: MRHNA and SNTAGT. The DNA of the CDR3 is TGTGCCAGCAGAGGGACAGACTCTAATTCACCCCTCCACTTT. It is translated as CASRGTDSNSPLHF.

In its sample, this clone was seen once. At one of its ends the junction is not consistent with the germline gene, which may arise from a read error. The genes are TRBV7-7 and TRBJ2-1, with TRBD2 identical over 10 bases. Germline V lookup: CDR1 SSHAT, CDR2 FNYEAQ (reference sequence). CDR3 length equals 15 residues. CDR3 residues: CASSLLAGLYNEQFF. CDR3 DNA: TGTGCTAGCAGCCTACTAGCGGGGCTCTACAATGAGCAGTTCTTC.

The chain combines TRBV6-6 with TRBJ2-3; TRBD1 matches 7 bases. Trimming removed 6 bases from V and 5 bases from J; junction bases left unmatched: 11. The CDR3 runs to 15 residues. From germline, CDR1 is MNHNY and CDR2 SVGAGI (reference sequence). CDR3 sequence (DNA): TGTGCCAGCAGCAGCGTGGACGCAGGGGGAGATACGCAGTATTTT. Protein: CASSSVDAGGDTQYF.

The CDR3 region has the DNA TGCGCCAGCAGCTTTGGACAGAAAGACATGAACACTGAAGCTTTCTTT. Translation: CASSFGQKDMNTEAFF. The genes are TRBV5-1 and TRBJ1-1; the D gene is possibly TRBD1 (6 bases). The V end was cut by 2 bases, the J end by 0 bases, with 14 bases between. In germline, CDR1 is SGHRS, CDR2 YFSETQ. The CDR3 runs to 16 residues. Drawing the rest from reference TRBV5-1 and TRBJ1-1, the complete variable domain is KAGVTQTPRYLIKTRGQQVTLSCSPISGHRSVSWYQQTPGQGLQFLFEYFSETQRNKGNFPGRFSGRQFSNSRSEMNVSTLELGDSALYLCASSFGQKDMNTEAFFGQGTRLTVV.

In its sample, this clone was seen a few times. The genes are TRBV7-8 and TRBJ2-1, with 9 bases fitting TRBD2. V shed 5 bases, J shed 7 bases, and the junction held 9 bases outside the gene matches. This CDR3 comprises 15 residues. Germline CDR1 SGHVS, CDR2 FQNEAQ. The CDR3 reads CASSLGGLASNEQFF. DNA of the CDR3: TGTGCCAGCAGCCTTGGCGGACTAGCGTCGAATGAGCAGTTCTTC. The full variable domain, its missing parts supplied by reference TRBV7-8 and TRBJ2-1, is GAGVSQSPRYKVAKRGQDVALRCDPISGHVSLFWYQQALGQGPEFLTYFQNEAQLDKSGLPSDRFFAERPEGSVSTLKIQRTQQEDSAVYLCASSLGGLASNEQFFGPGTRLTVL.

Concerning this clone itself: Mismatch with germline at one junction end may stem from a read error. The V and J genes are TRBV9 and TRBJ2-7, with 10 bases aligning to TRBD1. Germline CDR1 and CDR2: SGDLS and YYNGEE. The CDR3 is made up of 16 amino acids. CDR3 in amino acids: CAGSTREGTGDYEQYF. The CDR3 nucleotides are TGTGCCGGCAGCACCCGTGAGGGGACAGGGGACTACGAGCAGTACTTC. Looking up the rest from reference TRBV9 and TRBJ2-7 gives the full variable domain: DSGVTQTPKHLITATGQRVTLRCSPRSGDLSVYWYQQSLDQGLQFLIQYYNGEERAKGNILERFSAQQFPDLHSELNLSSLELGDSALYFCAGSTREGTGDYEQYFGPGTRLTVT.

This chain uses TRBV6-5 with TRBJ2-2; tentatively, D is TRBD2 (6 bases). Per the germline V gene, CDR1 is MNHEY and CDR2 is SVGAGI. The CDR3 has 16 amino acids. The V gene lost 0 bases and the J gene lost 4 bases, with 12 bases spanning the gap. The CDR3 DNA reads as TGTGCCAGCAGTTACTCGGCGGGGAGACGCACCGGGGAGCTGTTTTTT. As protein: CASSYSAGRRTGELFF.